This T cell receptor beta chain emerged from a study of T cell responses to AZD1222 COVID-19 vaccine. General observations from the study: The peak T cell response came first, and repertoires were sampled only after it. Rises in breadth and depth of Spike-specific TCRs came after two AZD1222 doses. Just a handful of people given AZD1222 tested seropositive at baseline. Females outnumbered males among donors, who were mostly white British; clonal diversity was possibly underestimated.

Germline loops: CDR1 MNHEY, CDR2 SVGAGI. The CDR3 sequence is 14 residues long. The germline V and J ends were trimmed by 6 bases and 3 bases, with 9 bases remaining between them. Generated by immunoSEQ multiplex PCR, the TCRdb table keeps only in-frame clones and is missing some. This sample has around 100,000 clones, with around 87% found just once. In the case of this clone: The antigen remains undetermined.

The origin of this receptor is an adult in good health. Sequenced here: peripheral blood, sampled on day 0 of MenACWY control vaccination. V is TRBV6-5 and J is TRBJ2-6; D is possibly TRBD2 (6 bases). CDR3 nucleotide sequence: TGTGCCAGCAGAGGAGGGGTTGGGGCCAACGTCCTGACTTTC. Protein sequence: CASRGGVGANVLTF.